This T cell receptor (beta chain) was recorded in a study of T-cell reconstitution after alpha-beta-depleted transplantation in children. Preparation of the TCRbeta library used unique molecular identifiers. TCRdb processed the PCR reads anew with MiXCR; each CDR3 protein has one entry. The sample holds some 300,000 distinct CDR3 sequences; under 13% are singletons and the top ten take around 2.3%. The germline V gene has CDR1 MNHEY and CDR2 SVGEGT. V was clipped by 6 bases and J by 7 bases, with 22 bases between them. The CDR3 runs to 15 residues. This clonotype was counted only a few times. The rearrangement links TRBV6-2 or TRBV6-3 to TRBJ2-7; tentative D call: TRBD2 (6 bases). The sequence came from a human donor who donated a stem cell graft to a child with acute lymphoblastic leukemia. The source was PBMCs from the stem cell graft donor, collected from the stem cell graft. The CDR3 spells CASSVTGTDFGEQYF. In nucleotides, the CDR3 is TGTGCCAGCAGCGTCACCGGGACTGACTTTGGAGAGCAGTACTTC.